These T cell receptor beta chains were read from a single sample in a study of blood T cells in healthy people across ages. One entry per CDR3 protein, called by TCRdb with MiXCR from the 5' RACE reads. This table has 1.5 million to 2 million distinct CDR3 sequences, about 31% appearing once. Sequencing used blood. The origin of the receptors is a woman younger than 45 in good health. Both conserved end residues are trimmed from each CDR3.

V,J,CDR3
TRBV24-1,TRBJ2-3,ATSAQGSTDTQY
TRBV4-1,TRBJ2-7,AGSQGARTTYEQY
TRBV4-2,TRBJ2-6,ASSQAVGGNGANVLT
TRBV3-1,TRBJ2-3,ASSQGTIGIADTQY
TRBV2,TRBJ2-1,ASSPPLAYNEQF
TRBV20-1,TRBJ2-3,SAGRTVRDTQY
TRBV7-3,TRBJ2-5,ASSLTDSGGMETQY
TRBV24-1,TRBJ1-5,ATSDTGTGMEQPQH
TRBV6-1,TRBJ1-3,ASSEDPGATIY
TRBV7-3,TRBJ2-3,ASSDPLVGGVTDTQY
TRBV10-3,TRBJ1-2,AIRLGQPDGYT
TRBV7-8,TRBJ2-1,ASTGPGLAGTF
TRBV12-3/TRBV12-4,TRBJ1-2,ASSLDRGLYGYT
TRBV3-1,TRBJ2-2,ASSLRGGVVTGELF
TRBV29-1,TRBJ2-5,SVEGGPAPVAQY
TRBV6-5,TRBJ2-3,ASSYETGSADTQY
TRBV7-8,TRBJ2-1,ASSWYGRGSYNEQF
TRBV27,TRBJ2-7,ASNSDREGPYEQY
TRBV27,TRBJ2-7,ASSPGTTVGFWNYEQY
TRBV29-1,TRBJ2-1,SVAWRWAGGPSGEGIPNEQF
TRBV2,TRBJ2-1,ASGVWYNEQF
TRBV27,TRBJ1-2,ASSPDSRGGYT
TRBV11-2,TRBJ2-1,ASRPLNGSYNEQF
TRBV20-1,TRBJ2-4,SAPWTRGINIQY
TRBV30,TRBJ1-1,AWTQLTVGTEAF
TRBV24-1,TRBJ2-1,ATSDSLTRNEQF
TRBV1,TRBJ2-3,WCRDTQY
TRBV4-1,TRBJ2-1,ASSQAGTGYNEQF
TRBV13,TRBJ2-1,ASSLRLTVYNEQF
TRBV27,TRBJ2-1,ASSSIDSYNEQF
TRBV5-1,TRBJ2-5,ASSSGLADQY
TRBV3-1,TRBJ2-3,ASSQAVLPRGDLGTDTQY
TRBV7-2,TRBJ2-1,ASSSGGGVYNEQF
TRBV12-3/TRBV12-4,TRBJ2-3,ASTDLAGGDTQY
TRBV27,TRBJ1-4,ASSSSDRLVGLF
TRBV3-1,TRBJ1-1,ASSRGQGMNTEAF
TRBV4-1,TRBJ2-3,ASSPFSVGTSGTDTQY
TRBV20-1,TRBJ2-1,SARAYQREWNEQF
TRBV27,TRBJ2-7,ASRKTTGSSYEQY
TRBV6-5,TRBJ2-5,ASRPGLLGETQY
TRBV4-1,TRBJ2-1,ASSPRTAYYNEQF
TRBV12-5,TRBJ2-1,ASGLALTLTSGEYNEQF
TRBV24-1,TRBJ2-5,ATSDGQGIGETQY
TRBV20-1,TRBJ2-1,SARDLRFSYNEQF
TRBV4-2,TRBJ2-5,ASSQGQAGGFYETQY
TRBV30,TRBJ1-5,AWTKRGSNQPQH
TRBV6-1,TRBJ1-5,ASSEYGRKNQPQH
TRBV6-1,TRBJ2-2,ASLLSVTGALVGELF